The clone carrying this T cell receptor beta chain was recorded only once. Authors' processing steps: It was from reference gene primer amplification that nucleated cell counts were estimated. Only in-frame clones appear in the TCRdb table, and some are missing; sequencing was by immunoSEQ multiplex PCR. V and J calls and clone size are copied from that table; D and trimming were computed from the DNA. The sample consists of about 200,000 clones, 88% of them appearing once. The sample originates from a study of blood T cell repertoires in COVID-19. For the study at large: The study drew acute and convalescent COVID-19 samples from the United States, Italy and Spain. Sources were T cells, B-cell-depleted T cells, or PBMCs; the material itself was cDNA or gDNA.

This clonotype was obtained from a man in his forties or fifties with active or convalescent COVID-19. Sequenced material: peripheral blood.

The CDR3 here is CASSSDRNNQPQHF. The CDR3 DNA sequence: TGTGCCAGCAGCTCCGACAGAAACAATCAGCCCCAGCATTTT. The chain uses TRBV7-9 and TRBJ1-5, with D possibly matching TRBD1 (5 bases). The CDR3 is 14 residues long. Germline V gene data show CDR1 as SEHNR and CDR2 as FQNEAQ (reference sequence). Trimming removed 4 bases from V and 3 bases from J, with 10 bases in between.